These T cell receptor beta chains were read from a single sample in a study of blood T cell repertoires in COVID-19. Assay used: immunoSEQ multiplex PCR; TCRdb lists only in-frame clones, some missing. In the table there are fewer than 350,000 clones, 85% of which are singletons. Material: PBMCs or T cells enriched from blood (not recorded which). These receptors were collected from a young woman who had been exposed to COVID-19. The CDR3 runs from the conserved cysteine through the conserved F or W. The order of the fields is V gene, D gene, CDR3 protein. D genes are given only for firm matches.

TRBV7-8 | TRBD1 | CASSPKVSQGADQETQYF
TRBV10-2 | NA | CASRANSNQPQHF
TRBV4-3 | NA | CASSHPTVNYGYTF
TRBV9 | TRBD2 | CASSVLPGGNNEQFF
TRBV11-3 | TRBD2 | CASSLEGLAEQYF
TRBV19 | NA | CASSRSSARGNQPQHF
TRBV9 | NA | CASSPTNRFGETQYF
TRBV11-2 | TRBD1 | CASSPDRGQGYTF
TRBV5-4 | TRBD2 | CASSAGLAADEQYF
TRBV5-6 | NA | CASRARDRGYTF
TRBV27 | TRBD1 | CASVGQGVSNQPQHF
TRBV30 | NA | CAWSRTGSSGNTIYF
TRBV6-4 | TRBD2 | CASSDSTSGRTDTQYF
TRBV28 | NA | CASSNNGQWNYGYTF
TRBV6-5 | TRBD1 | CASTQGQLYEQYF
TRBV29-1 | NA | CSAAEGFGKLFF
TRBV30 | TRBD1 | CAWTRQGGSPLHF
TRBV30 | NA | CAWSPKGRDTYYGYTF
TRBV4-1 | TRBD1 | CASSQSYRGRLKNSPLHF
TRBV18 | NA | CASSPVGRTASTSTDTQYF
TRBV28 | NA | CASSSPGHNTEAFF
TRBV5-1 | TRBD1 | CASSPGQVLSSYEQYF
TRBV19 | TRBD1 | CASSVGQHRNTIYF
TRBV15 | TRBD1 | CATSREDRGVNIQYF
TRBV6-2/TRBV6-3 | NA | CASSYFSASESMGYTF
TRBV6-2/TRBV6-3 | NA | CASSTVAKGVHGYTF
TRBV5-6 | NA | CASSPAGYNEQFF
TRBV6-5 | TRBD2 | CATGTSGSYEQYF
TRBV4-1 | TRBD2 | CASSQVKTSGETQYF
TRBV4-1 | TRBD1 | CASSQPGTAHNEQFF
TRBV28 | NA | CASRTDNYGYTF
TRBV5-5 | TRBD1 | CASSRTGIQETQYF
TRBV11-2 | NA | CASSSLRGGDTQYF
TRBV15 | TRBD1 | CATSDRDRRTYEQYF
TRBV3-1/TRBV3-2 | TRBD1 | CASSQTLTGEGYGYTF
TRBV6-4 | TRBD2 | CASSEKLAGNTGELFF
TRBV27 | TRBD2 | CASSLGPGLAGGISSYEQYF
TRBV7-2 | TRBD1 | CASSLAGQGFTEAFF
TRBV15 | NA | CATSRDRGHLLSYNEQFF